These T cell receptor beta chains were read from a single sample in a study of blood T cell repertoires in COVID-19. The method was immunoSEQ multiplex PCR; TCRdb's version includes in-frame clones alone and lacks a portion of them. The data contain about 50,000 clones, roughly 85% of them singletons. Input material: peripheral blood. The receptors shown here come from a man aged 60-69 years with acute or convalescent COVID-19. Each CDR3 is given with its conserved first and last residue. A D gene is named only where the DNA matches it firmly. Clone size is shown for a subset of rows, as once, few, many or a class of expanded clone.

NA,TRBV10-3,NA,TRBJ2-1,TGTGCCATCAGGGCTAGCGACGAATACAATGAGCAGTTCTTC,CAIRASDEYNEQFF
NA,TRBV28,TRBD1,TRBJ1-1,TGTGCCAGCAGTTTACAGGGGGTGAACACTGAAGCTTTCTTT,CASSLQGVNTEAFF
NA,TRBV30,NA,TRBJ1-1,TGTGCCTGGAGTGTAGACGGGGACACTGAAGCTTTCTTT,CAWSVDGDTEAFF
NA,TRBV7-9,TRBD2,TRBJ2-1,TGTGCCAGCAGCCAGGGACTAGCGGGTGGGATCTACAATGAGCAGTTCTTC,CASSQGLAGGIYNEQFF
NA,TRBV3-1/TRBV3-2,NA,TRBJ2-1,TGTGCCAGCAGCCTAAGATGGGAGAATGAGCAGTTCTTC,CASSLRWENEQFF
NA,TRBV7-9,NA,TRBJ1-3,TGTGCCAGCAGCTTAGGGGCGGCTTCAGGGGGAAACACCATATATTTT,CASSLGAASGGNTIYF
NA,TRBV9,TRBD2,TRBJ2-1,TGTGCCAGCAGTCCCGGGACTAGCGGCTGGGCGGAGCAGTTCTTC,CASSPGTSGWAEQFF
NA,TRBV27,TRBD2,TRBJ2-7,TGTGCCAGCGGACCTCCACTAGCGGGAGTCTACGAGCAGTACTTC,CASGPPLAGVYEQYF
NA,TRBV28,NA,TRBJ2-7,TGTGCCAGCAGCCCTCGGGGGTGGCGGCTGTACTACGAGCAGTACTTC,CASSPRGWRLYYEQYF
few,TRBV7-9,TRBD1,TRBJ1-2,TGTGCCAGCAGCACCCGACAGGGCGGTTGGAGGTTC,CASSTRQGGWRF
NA,TRBV21-1,NA,TRBJ2-7,TGTGCCAGCAGCAAAGTCCAATTCGTAGGACAGCCGAACTACGAGCAGTACTTC,CASSKVQFVGQPNYEQYF
NA,TRBV12-5,TRBD2,TRBJ2-3,TGTGCTAGTGGTTTGGTACTTCCCCTAGCGGAGCAATCAGATACGCAGTATTTT,CASGLVLPLAEQSDTQYF
once,TRBV14,NA,TRBJ2-6,TGTGCCAGCAGCCACGGTCAGGGGCGAAGCTCTGGGGCCAACGTCCTGACTTTC,CASSHGQGRSSGANVLTF
NA,TRBV7-8,NA,TRBJ1-2,TGTGCCAGCAGCGCACCACCGGGGGACCCTTCCAACTATGGCTACACCTTC,CASSAPPGDPSNYGYTF
NA,TRBV3-1/TRBV3-2,NA,TRBJ2-6,TGTGCCAGCAGCAGTATGGGGGGTGGGGCCAACGTCCTGACTTTC,CASSSMGGGANVLTF
NA,TRBV5-1,NA,TRBJ1-1,TGCGCCAGCAGCTTGACCCCCACGAGCTTGAACACTGAAGCTTTCTTT,CASSLTPTSLNTEAFF
NA,TRBV29-1,NA,TRBJ2-5,TGCAGCGTGGGGACTCAGCCCTGGGAGACCCAGTACTTC,CSVGTQPWETQYF
NA,TRBV28,NA,TRBJ1-2,TGTGCCAGCAAGGACAGTGGGTATGGCTACACCTTC,CASKDSGYGYTF
NA,TRBV7-9,NA,TRBJ1-2,TGTGCCAGCAGCTTAGCTTCTCTAGGCTATGGCTACACCTTC,CASSLASLGYGYTF
NA,TRBV11-2,NA,TRBJ2-1,TGTGCCAGCAGCTTAGATCAGACTTCTCAGTTCTTC,CASSLDQTSQFF
NA,TRBV7-9,TRBD2,TRBJ2-1,TGTGCCAGCAGTTCCCTAGCGGGAGGGTCGTACGGGGAGCAGTTCTTC,CASSSLAGGSYGEQFF
NA,TRBV9,NA,TRBJ1-1,TGTGCCAGCAGCGTAACAGGGATGAACACTGAAGCTTTCTTT,CASSVTGMNTEAFF
NA,TRBV6-5,NA,TRBJ1-1,TGTGCCAGCAGTTTCGGGGCGGGGGGCGAAACTGAAGCTTTCTTT,CASSFGAGGETEAFF
NA,TRBV4-1,NA,TRBJ2-3,TGCGCCAGCAGCCAAGAGGCTGCCGCCCCCTCTAGCACAGATACGCAGTATTTT,CASSQEAAAPSSTDTQYF
NA,TRBV18,TRBD2,TRBJ2-3,TGTGCCAGCTCGCGACGTGGGGCTAGCGGGACAGATACGCAGTATTTT,CASSRRGASGTDTQYF
NA,TRBV14,NA,TRBJ2-7,TGTGCCAGCAGCCAAGGTCCGGGGGTAAACTCCTACGAGCAGTACTTC,CASSQGPGVNSYEQYF
NA,TRBV9,TRBD1,TRBJ2-1,TGTGCCAGCAGCGTAGGGACAGGGGCTTGGAATGAGCAGTTCTTC,CASSVGTGAWNEQFF
NA,TRBV7-3,NA,TRBJ2-3,TGTGCCAGCAGCTTGACAGATCAAAATACGCAGTATTTT,CASSLTDQNTQYF
NA,TRBV4-1,TRBD2,TRBJ2-5,TGCGCCAGCAGCCATCCCCCAGCGGGAGAAGAGACCCAGTACTTC,CASSHPPAGEETQYF
NA,TRBV24-1,NA,TRBJ1-6,TGTGCCACCAGTCCGGGGAGGGGTAATTCACCCCTCCACTTT,CATSPGRGNSPLHF
NA,TRBV28,TRBD2,TRBJ2-2,TGTGCCAGCAGTTTATGGACTAGCGGGAACACCGGGGAGCTGTTTTTT,CASSLWTSGNTGELFF
NA,TRBV5-1,NA,TRBJ1-1,TGCGCCAGCAGCTTGATGCGGAACCATGAAGCTTTCTTT,CASSLMRNHEAFF
NA,TRBV30,TRBD2,TRBJ2-2,TGTGCCTGGGGCGGACTAGCGGGAGCCCTCACCGGGGAGCTGTTTTTT,CAWGGLAGALTGELFF
NA,TRBV11-1,NA,TRBJ1-1,TGTGCCAGCAGCTTAGATGGGGACTTGAACACTGAAGCTTTCTTT,CASSLDGDLNTEAFF
NA,TRBV28,TRBD1,TRBJ1-1,TGTGCCAGCAGTTTTCAACAGGGGAAGACTGAAGCTTTCTTT,CASSFQQGKTEAFF
NA,TRBV6-5,TRBD1,TRBJ2-7,TGTGCCAGCAGTTACAGTTACAGGGGGGTCTACGAGCAGTACTTC,CASSYSYRGVYEQYF
NA,TRBV7-3,NA,TRBJ2-7,TGTGCCAGCATACTCACCGCGTCCTACGAGCAGTACTTC,CASILTASYEQYF
NA,TRBV18,TRBD1,TRBJ1-5,TGTGCCAGCTCACCAGACGACAGGGGACGTCAGCCCCAGCATTTT,CASSPDDRGRQPQHF
NA,TRBV19,NA,TRBJ2-3,TGTGCCAGTAGTATTCGAGGGGATACGCAGTATTTT,CASSIRGDTQYF
NA,TRBV2,TRBD2,TRBJ2-1,TGTGCCAGCAGAAGGTTCGCGGGAGGGGTCTACAATGAGCAGTTCTTC,CASRRFAGGVYNEQFF
NA,TRBV5-6,TRBD1,TRBJ1-1,TGTGCCAGCAGCTTGAACAGGGGGACAACTGAAGCTTTCTTT,CASSLNRGTTEAFF
NA,TRBV4-2,TRBD1,TRBJ2-7,TGTGCCAGCAGCCAAGATCTTGGACAGGCGACCTACGAGCAGTACTTC,CASSQDLGQATYEQYF
NA,TRBV3-1/TRBV3-2,TRBD2,TRBJ2-1,TGTGCCAGCAGACGGACTAGCCTTTCCTACAATGAGCAGTTCTTC,CASRRTSLSYNEQFF
NA,TRBV24-1,TRBD1,TRBJ2-1,TGTGCCACCAGTGATTTGAGGGGACAGGGGGCCGGGGAGCAGTTCTTC,CATSDLRGQGAGEQFF
many,TRBV27,NA,TRBJ1-2,TGTGCCAGCAGTTTATTATCGGGACGACAGGCCTATGGCTACACCTTC,CASSLLSGRQAYGYTF
few,TRBV2,NA,TRBJ1-1,TGTGCCAGCAGTGACAGGGTGAACACTGAAGCTTTCTTT,CASSDRVNTEAFF